The 18 T cell receptor beta chains listed next were all sequenced from one sample in a study of OX40 agonist ivuxolimab in advanced cancers. The data were produced by immunoSEQ multiplex PCR, yet TCRdb's version contains in-frame clones alone and is incomplete. The sample has 70,000 to 85,000 clones; about 88% are singletons. The material sequenced was CD4+ or CD8+ T cells sorted from blood, taken in a trial of the OX40 agonist ivuxolimab. These receptors came from an adult with an advanced solid tumor such as melanoma, head and neck, liver or kidney cancer.

CDR3: CASSLFGQGKVVAGNTIYF. DNA of the CDR3: TGTGCCAGCAGCTTATTTGGTCAGGGAAAAGTAGTAGCTGGAAACACCATATATTTT. The chain employs TRBV7-9 and TRBJ1-3; tentatively, D is TRBD1 (5 bases). Between the trimmed V and J ends, which lost 2 bases and 2 bases, there was a span of 22 bases. The germline gives CDR1 SEHNR, CDR2 FQNEAQ (reference sequence). The CDR3 covers 19 residues.

The chain has TRBV7-2 and TRBJ1-5, with 7 bases that match TRBD1. This CDR3 has 16 residues. The V gene's germline CDR1 is SGHTA and CDR2 FQGNSA. V was clipped by 5 bases and J by 3 bases; unmatched bases: 10. In DNA, the CDR3 is TGTGCCAGCAGCCCCCAGGGGGGGCTTGACAATCAGCCCCAGCATTTT. It encodes CASSPQGGLDNQPQHF.

In this sample, this clone turned up a few times. In nucleotides, the CDR3 is TGTGCCAGCTCACCTACGTTAGCGGCAGATACGCAGTATTTT. This gives the protein CASSPTLAADTQYF. This chain uses TRBV18 with TRBJ2-3; D is perhaps TRBD2 (6 bases). The ends were cut back, 3 bases at V and 4 bases at J, with 11 bases in the middle. The CDR3 covers 14 residues. CDR1 is KGHSH and CDR2 is LQKENI in the germline V gene. The full variable domain, with the rest looked up from reference TRBV18 and TRBJ2-3, is NAGVMQNPRHLVRRRGQEARLRCSPMKGHSHVYWYRQLPEEGLKFMVYLQKENIIDESGMPKERFSAEFPKEGPSILRIQQVVRGDSAAYFCASSPTLAADTQYFGPGTRLTVL.

This clone was seen a few times. The chain combines TRBV30 with TRBJ1-4; weak D call: TRBD1 (6 bases). CDR3 length: 14 residues. CDR1 and CDR2 from the germline V gene are GTSNPN and SVGIG (reference sequence). Trimming stripped 6 bases from V and 0 bases from J, with 11 bases between. The DNA of the CDR3 is TGTGCCTGTACCTCAGGGGCAACTAATGAAAAACTGTTTTTT. Translating it yields CACTSGATNEKLFF.

CDR3 in amino acids: CAISEGVNQETQYF. CDR3 DNA sequence: TGTGCCATCAGTGAGGGGGTGAACCAAGAGACCCAGTACTTC. V gene TRBV10-3 combines with J gene TRBJ2-5; D gene uncertain. The V gene's germline CDR1 is ENHRY and CDR2 SYGVKD. CDR3 length equals 14 residues. Trimming took 2 bases from V and 0 from J, leaving 7 bases between them.

This chain links TRBV19 with TRBJ1-3; tentatively, D is TRBD1 (6 bases). The CDR3 length is 15 residues. Germline loops: CDR1 LNHDA, CDR2 SQIVND (reference sequence). V was pared by 7 bases and J by 0 bases, with 13 bases between. The chain's CDR3 is CASTRTDSSGNTIYF. The CDR3 DNA reads TGTGCCAGTACCCGAACGGACAGCTCTGGAAACACCATATATTTT. Full variable domain (remainder filled in from reference TRBV19 and TRBJ1-3): DGGITQSPKYLFRKEGQNVTLSCEQNLNHDAMYWYRQDPGQGLRLIYYSQIVNDFQKGDIAEGYSVSREKKESFPLTVTSAQKNPTAFYLCASTRTDSSGNTIYFGEGSWLTVV.

V and J are TRBV4-3 and TRBJ2-1; perhaps TRBD1 as D (6 bases). V was clipped by 0 bases and J by 8 bases, with 11 bases between them. CDR1 and CDR2 from the germline V gene are LGHNA and YSLEER. This CDR3 is built from 14 residues. The CDR3 loop reads CASSQDLSGDEQFF. CDR3 sequence (DNA): TGCGCCAGCAGCCAAGATCTATCAGGGGATGAGCAGTTCTTC.

J is TRBJ1-5 and V is TRBV6-5, with D maybe TRBD1 (5 bases). This CDR3 is built from 15 residues. The V and J ends lost 0 bases and 2 bases respectively, with 8 bases between them. The V gene's germline CDR1 is MNHEY and CDR2 SVGAGI. This CDR3 is CASSYSGAGNQPQHF. The DNA for the CDR3 is TGTGCCAGCAGTTACTCCGGGGCAGGCAATCAGCCCCAGCATTTT.

The CDR3 spells CASSKEPLGRRPNEKLFF. The CDR3, as DNA: TGTGCCAGCAGCAAAGAGCCCCTCGGGAGAAGGCCTAATGAAAAACTGTTTTTT. This chain joins TRBV21-1 and TRBJ1-4. TRBV21-1 is flagged as a pseudogene. The CDR3 consists of 18 residues.

V gene TRBV18 combines with J gene TRBJ2-7; 8 bases fit TRBD2. With V trimmed by 2 bases and J by 5 bases, 8 bases remained unmatched. This CDR3 has 15 amino acids. The germline CDR1 and CDR2 sequences are KGHSH and LQKENI. The CDR3 loop is CASSPSLAGGHEQYF. The CDR3, as DNA: TGTGCCAGCTCACCATCGCTGGCGGGAGGCCACGAGCAGTACTTC.

This clone came up a few times. The rearrangement uses TRBV19 and TRBJ1-5; possibly TRBD1 for D (5 bases). Germline V lookup: CDR1 LNHDA, CDR2 SQIVND (reference sequence). CDR3 size: 15 residues. V was cut by 7 bases and J by 4 bases, with 17 bases left in between. CDR3 in amino acids: CASKGRRSDNQPQHF. In DNA form, the CDR3 reads TGTGCCAGTAAGGGGCGCCGTTCCGATAATCAGCCCCAGCATTTT.

J is TRBJ1-4 and V is TRBV11-2; D is unresolved. Trimming took off 0 bases at V and 11 bases at J, with 7 bases between the two ends. CDR1 SGHAT and CDR2 FQNNGV come from the germline V gene. The CDR3 length is 12 residues. The DNA for the CDR3 is TGTGCCAGCAGCTTAGATAATACGAAACTGTTTTTT. Translated, it gives CASSLDNTKLFF.

This clone was observed a few times. The CDR3 is CASSAISGNTIYF. CDR3 nucleotides: TGTGCCAGCAGTGCAATATCTGGAAACACCATATATTTT. The chain joins TRBV2 to TRBJ1-3, with D unresolved. The V gene lost 4 bases and the J gene lost 1 base, with 5 bases spanning the gap. Germline assignment: CDR1 SNHLY and CDR2 FYNNEI. The CDR3 runs 13 residues.

The gene calls are TRBV6-4 and TRBJ1-1, with 7 bases fitting TRBD1. Germline lookup yields CDR1 MRHNA and CDR2 SNTAGT. The trim removed 3 bases at V and 1 base at J, leaving 11 bases unmatched. The CDR3 loop spans 17 amino acids. CDR3 DNA sequence: TGTGCCAGCAGTGATGGAGGAGGGGGCGCCGGGAACACTGAAGCTTTCTTT. This codes for CASSDGGGGAGNTEAFF.

This clone was seen only once. V and J are TRBV7-8 and TRBJ2-5; D remains unclear. Germline CDR1 is SGHVS and CDR2 is FQNEAQ. Trimming removed 2 bases at V and 4 bases at J, with 8 bases between. The CDR3 totals 13 residues. CDR3 coding DNA: TGTGCCAGCAGCTTATTCGGGCTAGAGACCCAGTACTTC. Amino acid sequence: CASSLFGLETQYF.

J is TRBJ1-6 and V is TRBV10-2; D unresolved. The V and J ends lost 4 bases and 6 bases respectively, with 7 bases between them. CDR3 size: 13 residues. Germline V gene sequence: CDR1 WSHSY, CDR2 SAAADI. CDR3 amino acids: CASSGQFNSPLHF. CDR3 DNA sequence: TGCGCCAGCAGTGGGCAGTTTAATTCACCCCTCCACTTT.

The chain is built from TRBV7-9 and TRBJ1-1; 12 nucleotides line up with TRBD1. The CDR3 is made up of 15 amino acids. V dropped 2 bases and J dropped 6; count of bases not matched to a gene: 4. CDR1 and CDR2 from the germline V gene are SEHNR and FQNEAQ (reference sequence). CDR3 loop: CASSLKGQGASEAFF. DNA of the CDR3: TGTGCCAGCAGCTTAAAGGGACAGGGGGCTTCTGAAGCTTTCTTT.

This chain uses TRBV2 with TRBJ1-1; D is perhaps TRBD1 (5 bases). The CDR3 has 12 amino acids. Trimming took 1 base from V and 8 from J, leaving 8 bases between them. CDR1 is SNHLY, CDR2 FYNNEI, per germline. The CDR3: CASSEEGFEAFF. CDR3 sequence (DNA): TGTGCCAGCAGTGAAGAGGGGTTCGAAGCTTTCTTT.